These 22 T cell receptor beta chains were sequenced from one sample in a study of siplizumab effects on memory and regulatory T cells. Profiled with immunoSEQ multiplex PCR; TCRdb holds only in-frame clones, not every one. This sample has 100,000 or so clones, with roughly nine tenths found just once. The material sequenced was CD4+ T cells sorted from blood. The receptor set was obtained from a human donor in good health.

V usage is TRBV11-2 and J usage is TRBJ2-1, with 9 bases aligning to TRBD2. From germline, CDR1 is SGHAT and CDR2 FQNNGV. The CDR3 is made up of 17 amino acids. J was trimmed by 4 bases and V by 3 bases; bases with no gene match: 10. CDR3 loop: CASSLALAGVLYNEQFF. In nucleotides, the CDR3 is TGTGCCAGCAGCTTGGCACTAGCGGGCGTACTTTACAATGAGCAGTTCTTC.

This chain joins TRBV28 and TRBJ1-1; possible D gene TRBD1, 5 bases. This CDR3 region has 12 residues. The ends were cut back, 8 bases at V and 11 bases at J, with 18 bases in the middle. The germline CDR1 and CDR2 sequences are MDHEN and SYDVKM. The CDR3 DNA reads TGTGCCAGCGTTCGACTGTGGGGGAGGGCTTTCTTT. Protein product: CASVRLWGRAFF.

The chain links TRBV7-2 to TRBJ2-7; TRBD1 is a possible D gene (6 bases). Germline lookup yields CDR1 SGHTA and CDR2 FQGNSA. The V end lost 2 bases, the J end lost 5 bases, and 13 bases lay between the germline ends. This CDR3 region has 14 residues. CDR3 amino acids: CASSLSRTVDEQYF. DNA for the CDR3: TGTGCCAGCAGCTTAAGCCGGACAGTGGACGAGCAGTACTTC.

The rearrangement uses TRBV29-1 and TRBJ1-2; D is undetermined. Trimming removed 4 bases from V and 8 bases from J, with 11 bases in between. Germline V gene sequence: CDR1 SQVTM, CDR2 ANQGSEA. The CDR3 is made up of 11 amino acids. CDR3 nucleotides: TGCAGCGTTGTAAGGTCCATGGGCTACACCTTC. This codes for CSVVRSMGYTF.

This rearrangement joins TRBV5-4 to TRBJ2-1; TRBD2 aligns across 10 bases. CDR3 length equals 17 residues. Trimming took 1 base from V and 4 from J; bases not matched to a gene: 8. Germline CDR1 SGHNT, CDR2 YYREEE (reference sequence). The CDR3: CASSLRTSGTPYNEQFF. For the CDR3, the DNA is TGTGCCAGCAGCTTGCGGACTAGCGGAACGCCATACAATGAGCAGTTCTTC.

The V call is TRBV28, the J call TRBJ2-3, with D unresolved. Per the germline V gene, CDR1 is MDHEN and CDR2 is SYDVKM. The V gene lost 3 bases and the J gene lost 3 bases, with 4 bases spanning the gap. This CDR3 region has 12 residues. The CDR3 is CASSFVTDTQYF. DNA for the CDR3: TGTGCCAGCAGTTTCGTAACAGATACGCAGTATTTT.

CDR3 region: CASSLLVHTEAFF. For the CDR3, the DNA is TGTGCCAGCAGTTTATTGGTCCACACTGAAGCTTTCTTT. This sequence joins TRBV27 and TRBJ1-1; no clear D. With 1 base removed from V and 3 bases from J, the gap between germline ends came to 6 bases. CDR1 MNHEY and CDR2 SMNVEV come from the germline V gene (reference sequence). This CDR3 contains 13 residues.

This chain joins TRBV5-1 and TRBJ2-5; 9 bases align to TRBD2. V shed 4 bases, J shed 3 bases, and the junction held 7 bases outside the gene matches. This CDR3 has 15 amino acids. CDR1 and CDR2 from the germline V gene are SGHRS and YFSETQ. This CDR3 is CASSPGLASKETQYF. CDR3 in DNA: TGCGCCAGCAGCCCGGGACTAGCTTCCAAAGAGACCCAGTACTTC.

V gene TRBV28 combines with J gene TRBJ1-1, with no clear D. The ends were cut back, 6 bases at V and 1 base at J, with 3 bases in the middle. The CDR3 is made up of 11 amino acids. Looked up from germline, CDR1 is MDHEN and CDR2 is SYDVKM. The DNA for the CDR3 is TGTGCCAGCAGGTCGAACACTGAAGCTTTCTTT. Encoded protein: CASRSNTEAFF.

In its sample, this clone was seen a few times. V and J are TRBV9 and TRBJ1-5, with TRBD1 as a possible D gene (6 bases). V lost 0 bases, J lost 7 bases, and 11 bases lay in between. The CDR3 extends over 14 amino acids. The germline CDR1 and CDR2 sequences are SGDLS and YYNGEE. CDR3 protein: CASSVGGGSQPQHF. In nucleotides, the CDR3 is TGTGCCAGCAGCGTAGGAGGGGGGAGCCAGCCCCAGCATTTT.

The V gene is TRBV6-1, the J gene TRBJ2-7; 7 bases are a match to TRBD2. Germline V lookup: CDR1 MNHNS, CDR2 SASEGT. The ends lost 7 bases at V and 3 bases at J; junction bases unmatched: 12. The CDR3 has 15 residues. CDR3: CASTMAAGVNYEQYF. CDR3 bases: TGTGCCAGCACGATGGCTGCGGGAGTAAACTACGAGCAGTACTTC.

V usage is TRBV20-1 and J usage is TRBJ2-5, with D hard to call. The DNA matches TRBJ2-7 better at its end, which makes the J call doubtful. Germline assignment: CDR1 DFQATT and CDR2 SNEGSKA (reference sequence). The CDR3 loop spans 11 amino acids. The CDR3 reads CSAQAAYEQYF. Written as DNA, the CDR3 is TGCAGTGCCCAAGCAGCGTACGAGCAGTACTTC.

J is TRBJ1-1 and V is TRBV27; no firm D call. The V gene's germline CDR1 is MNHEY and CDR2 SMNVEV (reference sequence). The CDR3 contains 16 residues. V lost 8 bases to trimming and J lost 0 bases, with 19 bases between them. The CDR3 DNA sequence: TGTGCCAGCGCCAGCGGACGGGCCATCATGAACACTGAAGCTTTCTTT. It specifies CASASGRAIMNTEAFF.

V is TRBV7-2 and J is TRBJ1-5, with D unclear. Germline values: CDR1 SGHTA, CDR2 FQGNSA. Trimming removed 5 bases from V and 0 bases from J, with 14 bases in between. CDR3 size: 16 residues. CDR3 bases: TGTGCCAGCAGCCCCCGTAGGGCCTATAGCAATCAGCCCCAGCATTTT. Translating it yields CASSPRRAYSNQPQHF.

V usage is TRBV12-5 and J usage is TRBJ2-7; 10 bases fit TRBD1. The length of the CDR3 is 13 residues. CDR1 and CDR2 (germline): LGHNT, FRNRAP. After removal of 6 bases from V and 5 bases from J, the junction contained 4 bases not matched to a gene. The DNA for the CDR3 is TGTGCTAGTGGGTGGGACAGGGGAAACGAGCAGTACTTC. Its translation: CASGWDRGNEQYF. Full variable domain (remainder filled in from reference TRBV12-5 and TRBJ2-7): DARVTQTPRHKVTEMGQEVTMRCQPILGHNTVFWYRQTMMQGLELLAYFRNRAPLDDSGMPKDRFSAEMPDATLATLKIQPSEPRDSAVYFCASGWDRGNEQYFGPGTRLTVT.

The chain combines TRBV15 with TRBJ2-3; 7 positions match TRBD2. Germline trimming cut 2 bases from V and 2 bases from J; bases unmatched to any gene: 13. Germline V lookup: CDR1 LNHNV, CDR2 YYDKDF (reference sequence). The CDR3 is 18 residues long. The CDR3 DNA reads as TGTGCCACCAGCAGAAGGACGACTAGCTTCTCATTCACAGATACGCAGTATTTT. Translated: CATSRRTTSFSFTDTQYF.

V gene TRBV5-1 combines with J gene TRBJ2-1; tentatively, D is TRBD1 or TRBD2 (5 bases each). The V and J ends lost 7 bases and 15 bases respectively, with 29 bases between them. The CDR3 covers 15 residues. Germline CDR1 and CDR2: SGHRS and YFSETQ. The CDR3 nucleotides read TGCGCCAGCCGGCTCACCGGGACCGCCTACGAGCAGGGGTTCTTC. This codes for CASRLTGTAYEQGFF.

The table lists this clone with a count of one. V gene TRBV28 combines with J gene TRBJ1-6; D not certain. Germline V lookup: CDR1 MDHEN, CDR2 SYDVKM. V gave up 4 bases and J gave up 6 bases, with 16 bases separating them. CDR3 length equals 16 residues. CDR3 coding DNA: TGTGCCAGCAGTTCGAGAGACGGACGGACTAATTCACCCCTCCACTTT. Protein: CASSSRDGRTNSPLHF.

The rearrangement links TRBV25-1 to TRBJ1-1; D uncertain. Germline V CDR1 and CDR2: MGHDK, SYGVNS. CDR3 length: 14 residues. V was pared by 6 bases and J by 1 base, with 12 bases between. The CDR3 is CASRDRPGNTEAFF. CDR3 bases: TGTGCCAGCAGGGACCGACCAGGGAACACTGAAGCTTTCTTT.

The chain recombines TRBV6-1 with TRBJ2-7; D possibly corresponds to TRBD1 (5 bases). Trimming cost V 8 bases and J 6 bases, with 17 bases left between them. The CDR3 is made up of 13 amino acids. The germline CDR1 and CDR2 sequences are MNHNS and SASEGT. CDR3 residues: CASWRLGQGEQYF. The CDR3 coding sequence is TGTGCCAGCTGGAGACTGGGGCAGGGCGAGCAGTACTTC.

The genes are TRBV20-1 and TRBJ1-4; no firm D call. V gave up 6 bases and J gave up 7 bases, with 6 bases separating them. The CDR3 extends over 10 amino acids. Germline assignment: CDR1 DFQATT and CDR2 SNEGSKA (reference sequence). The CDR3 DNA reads TGCAGTGCAGGAGGTGAAAAACTGTTTTTT. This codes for CSAGGEKLFF.

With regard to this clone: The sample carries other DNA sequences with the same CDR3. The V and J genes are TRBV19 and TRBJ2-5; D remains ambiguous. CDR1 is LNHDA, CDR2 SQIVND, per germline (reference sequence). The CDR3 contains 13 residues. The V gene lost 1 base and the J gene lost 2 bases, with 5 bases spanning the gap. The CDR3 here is CASSIAVQETQYF. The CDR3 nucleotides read TGTGCCAGTAGTATAGCAGTACAAGAGACCCAGTACTTC.